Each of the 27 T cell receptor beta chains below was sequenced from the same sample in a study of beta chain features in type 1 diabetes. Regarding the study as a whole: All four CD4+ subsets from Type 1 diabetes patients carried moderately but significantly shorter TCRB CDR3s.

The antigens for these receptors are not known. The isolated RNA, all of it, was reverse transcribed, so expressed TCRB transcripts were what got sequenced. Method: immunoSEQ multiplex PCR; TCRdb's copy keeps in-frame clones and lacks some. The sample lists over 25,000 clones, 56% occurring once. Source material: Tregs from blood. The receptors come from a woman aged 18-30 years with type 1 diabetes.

The CDR3 loop reads CASRQGGVGNQPQHF. In nucleotides, the CDR3 is TGTGCCAGCCGACAGGGGGGGGTAGGCAATCAGCCCCAGCATTTT. The chain is built from TRBV28 and TRBJ1-5; 9 nucleotides match TRBD1. With V trimmed by 8 bases and J by 2 bases, 7 bases remained unmatched. CDR1 is MDHEN and CDR2 is SYDVKM in the germline V gene. CDR3 length: 15 residues.

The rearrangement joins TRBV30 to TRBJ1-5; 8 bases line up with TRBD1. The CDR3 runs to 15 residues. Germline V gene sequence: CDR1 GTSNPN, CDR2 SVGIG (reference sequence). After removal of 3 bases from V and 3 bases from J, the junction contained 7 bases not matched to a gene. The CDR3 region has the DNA TGTGCCTGGAGCCGTCGGGACAGGACCAATCAGCCCCAGCATTTT. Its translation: CAWSRRDRTNQPQHF.

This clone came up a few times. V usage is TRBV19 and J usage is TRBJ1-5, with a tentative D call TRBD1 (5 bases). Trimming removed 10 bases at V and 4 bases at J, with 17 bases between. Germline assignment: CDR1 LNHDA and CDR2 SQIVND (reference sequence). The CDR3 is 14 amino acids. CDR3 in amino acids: CATAMAGFNQPQHF. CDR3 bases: TGTGCCACCGCGATGGCAGGGTTTAATCAGCCCCAGCATTTT. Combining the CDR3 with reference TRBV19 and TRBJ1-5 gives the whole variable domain DGGITQSPKYLFRKEGQNVTLSCEQNLNHDAMYWYRQDPGQGLRLIYYSQIVNDFQKGDIAEGYSVSREKKESFPLTVTSAQKNPTAFYLCATAMAGFNQPQHFGDGTRLSIL.

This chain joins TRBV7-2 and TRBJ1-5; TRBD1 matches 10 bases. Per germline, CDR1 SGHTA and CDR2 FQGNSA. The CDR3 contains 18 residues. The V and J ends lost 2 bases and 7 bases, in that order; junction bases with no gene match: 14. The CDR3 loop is CASSLNPPGTGDRQPQHF. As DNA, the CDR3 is TGTGCCAGCAGCTTAAACCCCCCCGGGACAGGGGATCGCCAGCCCCAGCATTTT.

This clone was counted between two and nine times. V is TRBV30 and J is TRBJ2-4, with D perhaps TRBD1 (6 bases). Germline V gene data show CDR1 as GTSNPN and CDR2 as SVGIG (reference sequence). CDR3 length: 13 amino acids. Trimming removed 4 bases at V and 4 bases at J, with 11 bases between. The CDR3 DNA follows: TGTGCCTGGAACCGGGACACGAAAAACATTCAGTACTTC. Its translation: CAWNRDTKNIQYF.

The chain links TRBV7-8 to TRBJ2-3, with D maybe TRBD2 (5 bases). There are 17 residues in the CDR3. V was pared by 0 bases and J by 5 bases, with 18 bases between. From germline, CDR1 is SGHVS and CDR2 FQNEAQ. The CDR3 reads CASSLAPDSRGGDTQYF. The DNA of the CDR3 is TGTGCCAGCAGCTTAGCCCCCGACTCTAGAGGAGGAGATACGCAGTATTTT.

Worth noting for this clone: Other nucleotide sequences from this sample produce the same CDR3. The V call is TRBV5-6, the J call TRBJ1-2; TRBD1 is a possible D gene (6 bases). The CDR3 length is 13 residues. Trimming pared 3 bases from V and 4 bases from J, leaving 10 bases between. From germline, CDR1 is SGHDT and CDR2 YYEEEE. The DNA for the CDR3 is TGTGCCAGCAGCTCGACAGGAACCTATGGCTACACCTTC. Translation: CASSSTGTYGYTF.

The CDR3 here is CASSMTGSTDTQYF. For the CDR3, the DNA is TGTGCCAGCAGTATGACAGGGAGCACAGATACGCAGTATTTT. V gene TRBV5-4 combines with J gene TRBJ2-3; 7 bases line up with TRBD1. With V trimmed by 5 bases and J by 0 bases, 3 bases remained unmatched. This CDR3 spans 14 amino acids. Per germline, CDR1 SGHNT and CDR2 YYREEE (reference sequence).

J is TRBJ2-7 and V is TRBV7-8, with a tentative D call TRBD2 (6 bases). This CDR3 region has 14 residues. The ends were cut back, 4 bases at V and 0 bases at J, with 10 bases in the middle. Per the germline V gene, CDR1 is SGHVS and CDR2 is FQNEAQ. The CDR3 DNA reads TGTGCCAGCAGCTCCCGGGACTCCTCCTACGAGCAGTACGTC. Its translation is CASSSRDSSYEQYV.

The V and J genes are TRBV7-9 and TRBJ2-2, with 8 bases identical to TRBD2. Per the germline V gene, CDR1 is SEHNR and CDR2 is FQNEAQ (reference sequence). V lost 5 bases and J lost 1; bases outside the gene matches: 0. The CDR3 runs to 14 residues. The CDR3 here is CASSRGGNTGELFF. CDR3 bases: TGTGCCAGCAGCCGGGGGGGGAACACCGGGGAGCTGTTTTTT.

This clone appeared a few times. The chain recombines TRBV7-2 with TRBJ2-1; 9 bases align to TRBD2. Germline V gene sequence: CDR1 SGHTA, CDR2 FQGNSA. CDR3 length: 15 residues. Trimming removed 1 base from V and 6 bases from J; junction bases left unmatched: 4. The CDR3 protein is CASSLGTSGPNEQFF. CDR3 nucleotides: TGTGCCAGCAGCTTAGGTACTAGCGGGCCCAATGAGCAGTTCTTC.

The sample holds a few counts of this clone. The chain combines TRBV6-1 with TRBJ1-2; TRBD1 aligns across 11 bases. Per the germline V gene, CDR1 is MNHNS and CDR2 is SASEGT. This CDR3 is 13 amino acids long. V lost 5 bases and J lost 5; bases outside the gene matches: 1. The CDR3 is CASSWDRGYGYTF. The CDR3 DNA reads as TGTGCCAGCAGTTGGGACAGGGGGTATGGCTACACCTTC.

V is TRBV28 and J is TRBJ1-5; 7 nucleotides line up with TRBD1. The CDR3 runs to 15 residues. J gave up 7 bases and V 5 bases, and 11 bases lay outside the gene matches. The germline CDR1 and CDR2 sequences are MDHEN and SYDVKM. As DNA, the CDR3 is TGTGCCAGCAGTCCATACGCCCAGGGGGGACAGCCCCAGCATTTT. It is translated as CASSPYAQGGQPQHF.

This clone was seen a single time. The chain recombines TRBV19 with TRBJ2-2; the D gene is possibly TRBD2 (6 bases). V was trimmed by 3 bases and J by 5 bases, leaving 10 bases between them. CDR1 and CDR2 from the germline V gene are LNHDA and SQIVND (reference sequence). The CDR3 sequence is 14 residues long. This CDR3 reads CASSMRGQTGELFF. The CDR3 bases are TGTGCCAGTAGTATGCGGGGCCAAACCGGGGAGCTGTTTTTT.

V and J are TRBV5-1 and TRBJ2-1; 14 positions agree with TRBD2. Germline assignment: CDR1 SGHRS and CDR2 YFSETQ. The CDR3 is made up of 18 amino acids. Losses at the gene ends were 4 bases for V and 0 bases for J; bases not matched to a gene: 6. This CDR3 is CASSISGTSGSSYNEQFF. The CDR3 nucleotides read TGCGCCAGCAGCATCTCCGGGACTAGCGGGAGCTCCTACAATGAGCAGTTCTTC.

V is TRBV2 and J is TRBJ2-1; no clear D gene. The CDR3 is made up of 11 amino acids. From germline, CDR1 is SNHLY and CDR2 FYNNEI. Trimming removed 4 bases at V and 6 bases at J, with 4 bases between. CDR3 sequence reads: CASSGLNEQFF. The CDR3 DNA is TGTGCCAGCAGTGGACTCAATGAGCAGTTCTTC.

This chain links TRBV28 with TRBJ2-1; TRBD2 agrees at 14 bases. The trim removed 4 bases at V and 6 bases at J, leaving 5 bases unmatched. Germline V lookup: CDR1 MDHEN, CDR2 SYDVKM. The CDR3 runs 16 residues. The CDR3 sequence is CASSSSGTSGSNEQFF. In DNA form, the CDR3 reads TGTGCCAGCAGTTCATCCGGGACTAGCGGGAGCAATGAGCAGTTCTTC.

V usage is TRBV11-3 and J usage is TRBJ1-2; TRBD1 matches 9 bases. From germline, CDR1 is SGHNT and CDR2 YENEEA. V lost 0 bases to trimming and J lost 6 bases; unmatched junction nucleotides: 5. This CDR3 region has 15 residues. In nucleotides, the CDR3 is TGTGCCAGCAGCTTAGAACAGGGGGCTTCCCATGGCTACACCTTC. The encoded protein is CASSLEQGASHGYTF. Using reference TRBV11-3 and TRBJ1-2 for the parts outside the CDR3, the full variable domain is EAGVVQSPRYKIIEKKQPVAFWCNPISGHNTLYWYLQNLGQGPELLIRYENEEAVDDSQLPKDRFSAERLKGVDSTLKIQPAELGDSAVYLCASSLEQGASHGYTFGSGTRLTVV.

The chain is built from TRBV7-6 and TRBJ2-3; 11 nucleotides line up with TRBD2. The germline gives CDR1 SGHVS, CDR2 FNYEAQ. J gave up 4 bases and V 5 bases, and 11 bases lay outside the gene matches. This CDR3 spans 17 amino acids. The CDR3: CASSPIGLAGYADTQYF. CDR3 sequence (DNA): TGTGCCAGCAGCCCTATCGGACTAGCGGGTTACGCAGATACGCAGTATTTT.

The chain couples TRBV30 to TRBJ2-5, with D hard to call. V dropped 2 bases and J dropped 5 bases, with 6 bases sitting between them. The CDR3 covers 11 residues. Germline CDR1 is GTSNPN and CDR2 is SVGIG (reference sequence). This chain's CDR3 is CAWSLQETQYF. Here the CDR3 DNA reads TGTGCCTGGAGTCTTCAGGAGACCCAGTACTTC. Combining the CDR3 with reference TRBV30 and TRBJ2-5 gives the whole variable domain SQTIHQWPATLVQPVGSPLSLECTVEGTSNPNLYWYRQAAGRGLQLLFYSVGIGQISSEVPQNLSASRPQDRQFILSSKKLLLSDSGFYLCAWSLQETQYFGPGTRLLVL.

CDR3 bases: TGCGCCAGCAGCTACCCAGGACGGCGGGGATCCGGGGAGCTGTTTTTT. Translation: CASSYPGRRGSGELFF. The chain couples TRBV5-1 to TRBJ2-2, with a tentative D call TRBD2 (6 bases). V was shortened by 3 bases and J by 6 bases, with 18 bases between the two germline ends. This CDR3 spans 16 amino acids. CDR1 SGHRS and CDR2 YFSETQ come from the germline V gene.

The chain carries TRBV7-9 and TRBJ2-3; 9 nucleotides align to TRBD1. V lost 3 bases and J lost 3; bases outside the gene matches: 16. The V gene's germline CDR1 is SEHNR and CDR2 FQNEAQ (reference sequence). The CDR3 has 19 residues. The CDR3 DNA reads TGTGCCAGCAGCTTGTCCGGGACAGGGCGATCTCTTGGGACAGATACGCAGTATTTT. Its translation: CASSLSGTGRSLGTDTQYF.

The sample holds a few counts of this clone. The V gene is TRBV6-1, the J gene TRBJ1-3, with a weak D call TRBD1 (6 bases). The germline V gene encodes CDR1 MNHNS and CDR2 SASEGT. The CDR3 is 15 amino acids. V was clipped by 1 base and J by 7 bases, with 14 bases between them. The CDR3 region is CASSEVTGSRNTIYF. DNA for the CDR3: TGTGCCAGCAGTGAAGTCACAGGGAGTAGGAACACCATATATTTT.

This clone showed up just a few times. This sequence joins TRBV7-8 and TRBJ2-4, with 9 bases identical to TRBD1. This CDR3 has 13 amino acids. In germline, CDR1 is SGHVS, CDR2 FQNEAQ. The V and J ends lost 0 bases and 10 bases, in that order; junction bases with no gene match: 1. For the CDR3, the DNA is TGTGCCAGCAGCTTAGCGGACAGGGGAATTCAGTACTTC. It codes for CASSLADRGIQYF.

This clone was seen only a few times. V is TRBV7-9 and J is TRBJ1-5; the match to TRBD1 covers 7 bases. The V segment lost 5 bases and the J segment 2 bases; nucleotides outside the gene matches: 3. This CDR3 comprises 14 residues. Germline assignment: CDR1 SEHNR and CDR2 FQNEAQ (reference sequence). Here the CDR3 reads CASSPGQGNQPQHF. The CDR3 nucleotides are TGTGCCAGCAGCCCCGGACAGGGCAATCAGCCCCAGCATTTT.

The CDR3 spells CASSGSARGGTQYF. CDR3 nucleotide sequence: TGTGCCAGCAGTGGGAGCGCGAGAGGTGGGACCCAGTACTTC. The chain is built from TRBV2 and TRBJ2-5; D is uncertain. This CDR3 comprises 14 residues. The V gene lost 4 bases and the J gene lost 7 bases, with 16 bases spanning the gap. Germline CDR1 and CDR2: SNHLY and FYNNEI.

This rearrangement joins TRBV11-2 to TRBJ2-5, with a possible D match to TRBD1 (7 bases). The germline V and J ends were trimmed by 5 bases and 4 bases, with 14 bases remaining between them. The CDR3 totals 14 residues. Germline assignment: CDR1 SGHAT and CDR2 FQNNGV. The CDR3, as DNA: TGTGCCAGCAGCCTGCAGGGGGGCCCAGAGACCCAGTACTTC. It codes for CASSLQGGPETQYF. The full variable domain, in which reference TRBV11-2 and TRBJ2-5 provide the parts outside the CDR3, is EAGVAQSPRYKIIEKRQSVAFWCNPISGHATLYWYQQILGQGPKLLIQFQNNGVVDDSQLPKDRFSAERLKGVDSTLKIQPAKLEDSAVYLCASSLQGGPETQYFGPGTRLLVL.